The text below deals with one TCR beta chain. The record originates from a study of blood T cell repertoires in COVID-19. Study-wide background: Acute and convalescent COVID-19 specimens originated in the United States, Italy and Spain.

In the original analysis: The assay estimated nucleated cells by amplifying reference gene primers. Generated by immunoSEQ multiplex PCR, the TCRdb table keeps only in-frame clones and is missing some. That table is the source of V, J and clone size, and D and trimming were worked out from the DNA. The table has about 410,000 clones, approximately 91% seen once. CDR3 length: 17 amino acids. With 2 bases clipped from V and 4 bases from J, the junction kept 11 bases outside the gene matches. Germline V CDR1 and CDR2: LNHDA, SQIVND (reference sequence). This TCR came from a woman in her forties with COVID-19, enrolled during active disease. The chain has TRBV19 and TRBJ1-5, with 7 bases fitting TRBD1. The sample comprised peripheral blood. In DNA, the CDR3 is TGTGCCAGTAGTATAAGGGACAGCCAACACTTGAATCAGCCCCAGCATTTT. Translating gives CASSIRDSQHLNQPQHF.